What follows are 23 T cell receptor beta chains derived from one specimen sequenced in a study of blood T cell repertoires in COVID-19. Sequencing was performed with immunoSEQ multiplex PCR; in TCRdb, only in-frame clones are kept and a portion is missing. This table holds more than 150,000 clones, roughly 83% found once. The material sequenced was peripheral blood. These receptors originate from a woman aged 60-75 years with acute or convalescent COVID-19.

This chain links TRBV3-1 (or the pseudogene TRBV3-2) with TRBJ1-2, with D perhaps TRBD1 (6 bases). This CDR3 has 14 amino acids. Germline CDR1 reads LGHDT; CDR2 reads YNNKEL (reference sequence). Trimming shortened V by 0 bases and J by 7 bases, and 12 bases separated the two germline ends. The CDR3 DNA reads TGTGCCAGCAGCCAAGACAGGGGAATGGGTGGCTACACCTTC. Amino acid sequence: CASSQDRGMGGYTF.

CDR3: CASSRRVPRGETQYF. Written as DNA, the CDR3 is TGTGCCAGCAGCCGGCGCGTTCCTAGGGGAGAGACCCAGTACTTC. V is TRBV3-1 (or the pseudogene TRBV3-2) and J is TRBJ2-5, with D possibly matching TRBD1 (5 bases). This CDR3 is built from 15 residues. V was trimmed by 4 bases and J by 4 bases, leaving 16 bases between them. Germline V gene lookup returns CDR1 LGHDT and CDR2 YNNKEL (reference sequence).

The rearrangement joins TRBV7-9 to TRBJ2-5; TRBD2 might be the D (7 bases). The CDR3 totals 15 residues. Germline CDR1 and CDR2: SEHNR and FQNEAQ (reference sequence). V gave up 9 bases and J gave up 1 base, with 18 bases separating them. The CDR3 sequence: CASSRFRGGQETQYF. Here the CDR3 DNA reads TGTGCCAGTTCTCGATTTAGGGGGGGCCAAGAGACCCAGTACTTC.

This clone was seen only a few times. The J gene is TRBJ1-2, the V gene TRBV7-3, with 9 nucleotides matching TRBD1. Per germline, CDR1 SGHTA and CDR2 FQGTGA. This CDR3 region has 15 residues. V gave up 5 bases and J gave up 8 bases; unmatched junction bases: 12. For the CDR3, the DNA is TGTGCCAGCAGCCCCTCGACAGGGGGTCTAGAGGGCTACACCTTC. As protein: CASSPSTGGLEGYTF.

The J gene is TRBJ1-2, the V gene TRBV19, with 9 bases aligning to TRBD1. V was clipped by 5 bases and J by 4 bases; unmatched bases: 8. In germline, CDR1 is LNHDA, CDR2 SQIVND (reference sequence). The CDR3 has 15 residues. Here the CDR3 reads CASSFSGQGTYGYTF. For the CDR3, the DNA is TGTGCCAGTAGTTTCTCGGGACAGGGAACCTATGGCTACACCTTC.

This clone occurred once. The chain has TRBV24-1 and TRBJ2-1, with 7 bases fitting TRBD2. The CDR3 extends over 14 amino acids. The germline V gene encodes CDR1 KGHDR and CDR2 SFDVKD. V lost 4 bases and J lost 7; bases outside the gene matches: 6. The CDR3 nucleotides read TGTGCCACCAGTGACCCGGGACTAACTAATGAGCAGTTCTTC. Amino acids: CATSDPGLTNEQFF.

The chain links TRBV2 to TRBJ2-7; weak D call: TRBD2 (5 bases). Germline CDR1 reads SNHLY; CDR2 reads FYNNEI. V was trimmed by 5 bases and J by 9 bases, leaving 8 bases between them. The CDR3 covers 10 residues. The CDR3 protein is CASSQRLQYF. The CDR3 DNA reads TGTGCCAGCAGTCAGCGGCTGCAGTACTTC.

The rearrangement links TRBV5-5 to TRBJ2-3; 7 positions match TRBD1. The CDR3 sequence is 12 residues long. The V gene's germline CDR1 is SGHKS and CDR2 YYEKEE (reference sequence). DNA for the CDR3: TGTTACAGAGACAGGGTCAGAGATACGCAGTATTTT. It translates to CYRDRVRDTQYF.

This sequence joins TRBV18 and TRBJ2-1; 14 bases are a match to TRBD2. Trimming took 2 bases from V and 7 from J; bases not matched to a gene: 7. The CDR3 totals 17 residues. The germline V gene encodes CDR1 KGHSH and CDR2 LQKENI. This chain's CDR3 is CASSPGRTSGGQNEQFF. The CDR3 DNA follows: TGTGCCAGCTCACCAGGGAGGACTAGCGGGGGGCAGAATGAGCAGTTCTTC.

CDR3: CASSSVGAYNTEAFF. The CDR3 bases are TGTGCCAGCAGCTCCGTAGGGGCCTATAACACTGAAGCTTTCTTT. V and J are TRBV5-5 and TRBJ1-1; D perhaps matches TRBD1 (5 bases). The CDR3 runs to 15 residues. In germline, CDR1 is SGHKS, CDR2 YYEKEE (reference sequence). The germline V and J ends were trimmed by 3 bases and 2 bases, with 14 bases remaining between them.

This clone has a single count. This chain joins TRBV5-1 and TRBJ2-1, with TRBD2 matching 10 bases. The germline gives CDR1 SGHRS, CDR2 YFSETQ. There are 15 residues in the CDR3. Trimming removed 5 bases from V and 10 bases from J; junction bases left unmatched: 12. Here the CDR3 reads CASRVIAGGQGEQFF. CDR3 DNA: TGCGCCAGCAGAGTAATAGCGGGGGGCCAAGGGGAGCAGTTCTTC.

This chain joins TRBV11-2 and TRBJ2-7; 9 nucleotides align to TRBD1. This CDR3 region has 16 residues. After removal of 0 bases from V and 4 bases from J, the junction contained 7 bases not matched to a gene. In germline, CDR1 is SGHAT, CDR2 FQNNGV. The CDR3 loop is CASSLDLGQGIYEQYF. The CDR3 bases are TGTGCCAGCAGCTTAGATCTCGGACAGGGGATTTACGAGCAGTACTTC.

This chain connects TRBV7-3 to TRBJ1-2; 7 nucleotides align to TRBD1. The germline V gene encodes CDR1 SGHTA and CDR2 FQGTGA. The CDR3 has 16 amino acids. V dropped 2 bases and J dropped 3; count of bases not matched to a gene: 9. CDR3 residues: CASSLSGGSEDYGYTF. The DNA of the CDR3 is TGTGCCAGCAGCTTATCAGGGGGGAGCGAAGACTATGGCTACACCTTC.

This clone has just a few counts. The chain employs TRBV4-1 and TRBJ2-2; 11 nucleotides agree with TRBD2. Germline CDR1 is MGHRA and CDR2 is YSYEKL. The CDR3 sequence is 19 residues long. The V segment lost 2 bases and the J segment 0 bases; nucleotides outside the gene matches: 8. The CDR3 reads CASSQRKASGGSNTGELFF. Written as DNA, the CDR3 is TGCGCCAGCAGCCAAAGAAAGGCTAGCGGGGGGTCGAACACCGGGGAGCTGTTTTTT.

The chain couples TRBV27 to TRBJ2-5; D is perhaps TRBD2 (7 bases). CDR1 and CDR2 from the germline V gene are MNHEY and SMNVEV (reference sequence). Trimming shortened V by 5 bases and J by 5 bases, and 18 bases separated the two germline ends. This CDR3 comprises 15 residues. For the CDR3, the DNA is TGTGCCAGCAGTACAGGGACCTCGGGGGGTGAGACCCAGTACTTC. Amino acid sequence: CASSTGTSGGETQYF.

V is TRBV19 and J is TRBJ1-2, with 7 bases matching TRBD1. CDR1 LNHDA and CDR2 SQIVND come from the germline V gene (reference sequence). The CDR3 contains 14 residues. The trim removed 4 bases at V and 5 bases at J, leaving 7 bases unmatched. The CDR3 is CASSRDGTAYGYTF. The CDR3 DNA sequence: TGTGCCAGTAGTAGGGACGGGACAGCGTATGGCTACACCTTC.

The genes are TRBV6-1 and TRBJ2-5; TRBD1 aligns across 8 bases. Germline-derived CDR1 and CDR2 are MNHNS and SASEGT. With 6 bases clipped from V and 3 bases from J, the junction kept 9 bases outside the gene matches. The CDR3 runs 15 residues. CDR3 sequence (DNA): TGTGCCAGCAGATCGACAGGGGACACTAAAGAGACCCAGTACTTC. Residues: CASRSTGDTKETQYF.

This chain uses TRBV19 with TRBJ1-4, with TRBD1 as a possible D gene (6 bases). Germline V gene sequence: CDR1 LNHDA, CDR2 SQIVND (reference sequence). There are 15 residues in the CDR3. V gave up 7 bases and J gave up 3 bases, with 15 bases separating them. CDR3 nucleotide sequence: TGTGCCAGTATGGCGGGGGGCGCGGCTAATGAAAAACTGTTTTTT. It is translated as CASMAGGAANEKLFF.

The chain uses TRBV6-5 and TRBJ1-2, with D unclear. Germline V CDR1 and CDR2: MNHEY, SVGAGI. V was clipped by 6 bases and J by 7 bases, with 15 bases between them. This CDR3 contains 13 residues. The CDR3 here is CASSFVGVPGYTF. CDR3 coding DNA: TGTGCCAGCAGCTTCGTCGGGGTTCCTGGCTACACCTTC.

This chain joins TRBV18 and TRBJ2-6; maybe TRBD1 (6 bases). Germline lookup yields CDR1 KGHSH and CDR2 LQKENI. V was pared by 5 bases and J by 2 bases, with 13 bases between. CDR3 size: 16 residues. Here the CDR3 reads CASSAKQGAGANVLTF. Written as DNA, the CDR3 is TGTGCCAGCTCAGCAAAACAGGGCGCTGGGGCCAACGTCCTGACTTTC.

This clone was seen only once. Written as DNA, the CDR3 is TGTGCCAGCAGCGCCTACCCCCGCCTAGCGGGGGTCACAGATACGCAGTATTTT. Amino acid sequence: CASSAYPRLAGVTDTQYF. V gene TRBV13 combines with J gene TRBJ2-3; 10 bases match TRBD2. This CDR3 has 18 residues. Germline V gives CDR1 PRHDT, CDR2 FYEKMQ (reference sequence). J gave up 2 bases and V 5 bases, and 13 bases lay outside the gene matches.

The CDR3 region has the DNA TGTGCCAGCAGCCGGGGGACGAGGGATGGGGGCTATGGCTACACCTTC. It specifies CASSRGTRDGGYGYTF. V gene TRBV9 combines with J gene TRBJ1-2, with D possibly being TRBD1 (5 bases). The CDR3 totals 16 residues. CDR1 SGDLS and CDR2 YYNGEE come from the germline V gene. Trimming took off 4 bases at V and 4 bases at J, with 20 bases between the two ends.

This clone occurred a few times. This rearrangement joins TRBV5-1 to TRBJ2-3, with 14 nucleotides matching TRBD2. Germline loops: CDR1 SGHRS, CDR2 YFSETQ. CDR3 length: 16 amino acids. With V trimmed by 4 bases and J by 5 bases, 6 bases remained unmatched. The CDR3 here is CASSLTSGGAQDTQYF. DNA of the CDR3: TGCGCCAGCAGCCTGACTAGCGGGGGGGCCCAAGATACGCAGTATTTT.